A single sample is the source of the 5 T cell receptor beta chains below, sequenced in a study of regulatory T cells in long-lasting Graves disease. Library construction for TCR beta used iRepertoire HTBI primers and Arm-PCR of CDR3 regions. TCRdb itself ran the multiplex PCR reads through MiXCR, one entry per CDR3 protein. The table records 430,000 or so distinct CDR3 sequences, around 20% of them present only once. Noted time point: persistent/refractory GD, antithyroid drugs over 5 years with positive TRAb. The TCR library was made from RNA that had been extracted from PBMCs in TRIzol. The specimen comprised peripheral blood mononuclear cells (PBMCs), sampled when the disease was refractory, from a patient treated with antithyroid drugs. Source of these receptors: a female donor with Graves disease.

This chain connects TRBV7-9 to TRBJ1-4; D gene ambiguous. V dropped 1 base and J dropped 5 bases, with 8 bases sitting between them. Germline CDR1 and CDR2: SEHNR and FQNEAQ (reference sequence). The CDR3 extends over 14 amino acids. For the CDR3, the DNA is TGTGCCAGCAGCTTAGTTTCTAGGAATGAAAAACTGTTTTTT. It yields the protein CASSLVSRNEKLFF.

The DNA for the CDR3 is TGTGCCAGCAGGTGGACTAGCGGGAGGGCCGGGGAGCTGTTTTTT. Translating gives CASRWTSGRAGELFF. J is TRBJ2-2 and V is TRBV2; 15 bases line up with TRBD2. This CDR3 has 15 residues. The ends lost 6 bases at V and 6 bases at J; junction bases unmatched: 2. The germline CDR1 and CDR2 sequences are SNHLY and FYNNEI.

With respect to this clonotype: This may stem from a read error, because a much larger clone lies one nucleotide away. The J gene is TRBJ2-7, the V gene TRBV3-1; D gene uncertain. This CDR3 comprises 15 residues. Germline V gene data show CDR1 as LGHDT and CDR2 as YNNKEL (reference sequence). The CDR3 reads CVSSQGGSRINEQYF. In DNA form, the CDR3 reads TGTGTCAGCAGCCAAGGTGGTAGCCGGATCAACGAGCAGTACTTC.

This clonotype has only a few counts. The chain employs TRBV4-2 and TRBJ2-4, with no clear D. The germline V gene has CDR1 LGHNA and CDR2 YNFKEQ. Trimming pared 0 bases from V and 9 bases from J, leaving 12 bases between. This CDR3 contains 14 residues. The CDR3 nucleotides are TGTGCCAGCAGCCAAGATCTACTCGTTAGCATTCAGTACTTC. Translated: CASSQDLLVSIQYF.

This clonotype was counted between two and nine times. This chain joins TRBV27 and TRBJ1-5; 7 bases agree with TRBD1. The ends lost 6 bases at V and 6 bases at J; junction bases unmatched: 5. This CDR3 region has 13 residues. Germline lookup yields CDR1 MNHEY and CDR2 SMNVEV (reference sequence). CDR3 sequence: CASSIDRAQPQHF. In DNA, the CDR3 is TGTGCCAGCAGCATAGACAGGGCTCAGCCCCAGCATTTT.